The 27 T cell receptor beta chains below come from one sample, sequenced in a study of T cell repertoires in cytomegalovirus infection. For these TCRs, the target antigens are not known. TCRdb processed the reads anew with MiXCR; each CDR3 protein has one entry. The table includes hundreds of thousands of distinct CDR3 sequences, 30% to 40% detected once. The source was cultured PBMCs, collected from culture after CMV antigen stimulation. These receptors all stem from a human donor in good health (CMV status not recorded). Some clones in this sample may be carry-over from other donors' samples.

As DNA, the CDR3 is TGCAGTGCCGACGACAGGGTCGGAAACACCATATATTTT. Encoded protein: CSADDRVGNTIYF. This chain joins TRBV20-1 and TRBJ1-3; 7 positions match TRBD1. The ends lost 6 bases at V and 4 bases at J; junction bases unmatched: 6. In germline, CDR1 is DFQATT, CDR2 SNEGSKA (reference sequence). The CDR3 is made up of 13 amino acids.

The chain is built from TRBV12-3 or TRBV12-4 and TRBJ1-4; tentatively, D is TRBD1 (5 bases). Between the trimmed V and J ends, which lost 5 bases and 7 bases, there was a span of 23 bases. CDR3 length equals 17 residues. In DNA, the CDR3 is TGTGCCAGCAGTCTTAAATGGGGGTTAAGTGAGTTTGAAAAACTGTTTTTT. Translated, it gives CASSLKWGLSEFEKLFF.

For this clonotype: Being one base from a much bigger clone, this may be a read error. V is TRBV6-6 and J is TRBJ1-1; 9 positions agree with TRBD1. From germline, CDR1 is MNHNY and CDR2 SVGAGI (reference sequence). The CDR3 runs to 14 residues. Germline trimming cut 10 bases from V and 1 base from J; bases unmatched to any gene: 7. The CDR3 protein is CANTPGQGNTEAFF. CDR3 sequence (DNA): TGTGCCAACACCCCGGGACAGGGGAACACTGAAGCTTTCTTT.

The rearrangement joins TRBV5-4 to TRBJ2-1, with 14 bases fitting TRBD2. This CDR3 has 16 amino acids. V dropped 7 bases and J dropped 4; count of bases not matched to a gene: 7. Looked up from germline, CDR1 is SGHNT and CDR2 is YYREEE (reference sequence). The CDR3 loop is CASGLAGGTNYNEQFF. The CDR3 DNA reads TGTGCCAGCGGACTAGCGGGAGGCACAAATTACAATGAGCAGTTCTTC.

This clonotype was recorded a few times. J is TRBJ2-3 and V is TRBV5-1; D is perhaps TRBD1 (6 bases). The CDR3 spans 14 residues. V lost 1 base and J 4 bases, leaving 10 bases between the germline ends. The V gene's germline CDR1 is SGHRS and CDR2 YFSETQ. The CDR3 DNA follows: TGCGCCAGCAGCTTGAACAGGGCGGCAGATACGCAGTATTTT. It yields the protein CASSLNRAADTQYF.

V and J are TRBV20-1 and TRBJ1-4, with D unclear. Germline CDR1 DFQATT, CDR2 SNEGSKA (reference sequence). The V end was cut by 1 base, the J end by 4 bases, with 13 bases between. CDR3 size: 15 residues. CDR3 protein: CSARVSSVNNEKLFF. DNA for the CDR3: TGCAGTGCTAGAGTCAGTTCGGTAAATAATGAAAAACTGTTTTTT.

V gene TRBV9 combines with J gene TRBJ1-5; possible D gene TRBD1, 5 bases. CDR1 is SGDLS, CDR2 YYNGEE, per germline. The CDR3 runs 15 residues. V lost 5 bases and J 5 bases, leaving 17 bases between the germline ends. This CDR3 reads CASSEGPSTYQPQHF. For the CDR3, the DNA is TGTGCCAGCAGTGAGGGGCCCTCTACATATCAGCCCCAGCATTTT.

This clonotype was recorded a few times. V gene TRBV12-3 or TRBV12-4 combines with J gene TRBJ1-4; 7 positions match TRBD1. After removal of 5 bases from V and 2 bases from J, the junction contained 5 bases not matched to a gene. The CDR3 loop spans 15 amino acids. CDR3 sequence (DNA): TGTGCCAGCAGTCCGGGGACAGTCACTAATGAAAAACTGTTTTTT. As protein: CASSPGTVTNEKLFF.

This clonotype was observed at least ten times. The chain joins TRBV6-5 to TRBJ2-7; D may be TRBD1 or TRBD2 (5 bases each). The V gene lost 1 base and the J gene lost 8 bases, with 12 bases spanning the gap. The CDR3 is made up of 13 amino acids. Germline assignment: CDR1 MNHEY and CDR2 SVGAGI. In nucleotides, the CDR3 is TGTGCCAGCAGTTACTTATCCGGGACCAAGCAGTACTTC. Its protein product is CASSYLSGTKQYF.

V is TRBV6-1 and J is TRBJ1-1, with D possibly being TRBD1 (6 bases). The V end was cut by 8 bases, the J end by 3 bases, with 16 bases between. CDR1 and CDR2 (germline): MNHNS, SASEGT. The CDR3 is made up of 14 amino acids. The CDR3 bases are TGTGCCAGCCGAGGGGGGTTGGGGTACACTGAAGCTTTCTTT. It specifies CASRGGLGYTEAFF.

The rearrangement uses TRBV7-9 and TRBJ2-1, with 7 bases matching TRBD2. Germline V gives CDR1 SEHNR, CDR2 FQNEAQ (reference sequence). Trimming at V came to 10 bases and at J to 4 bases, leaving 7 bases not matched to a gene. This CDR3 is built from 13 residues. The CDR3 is CANQRLAYNEQFF. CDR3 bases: TGTGCCAACCAACGACTAGCTTACAATGAGCAGTTCTTC.

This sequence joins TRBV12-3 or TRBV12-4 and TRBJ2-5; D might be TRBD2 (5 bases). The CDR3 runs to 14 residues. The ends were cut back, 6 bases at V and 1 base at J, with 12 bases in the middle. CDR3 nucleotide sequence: TGTGCCAGCAGGACCTCCGGGGTCCAAGAGACCCAGTACTTC. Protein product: CASRTSGVQETQYF.

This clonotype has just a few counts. The CDR3 protein is CASSTGLAQTQYF. The CDR3 nucleotides are TGTGCCAGCAGCACTGGACTAGCGCAGACCCAGTACTTC. The chain joins TRBV12-3 or TRBV12-4 to TRBJ2-5; 9 positions match TRBD2. Germline trimming cut 6 bases from V and 6 bases from J; bases unmatched to any gene: 5. This CDR3 has 13 residues.

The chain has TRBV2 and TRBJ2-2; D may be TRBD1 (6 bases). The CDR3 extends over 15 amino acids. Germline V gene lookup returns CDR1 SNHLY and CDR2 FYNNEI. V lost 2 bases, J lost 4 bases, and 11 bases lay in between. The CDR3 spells CASSENRARTGELFF. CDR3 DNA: TGTGCCAGCAGTGAAAACAGGGCTCGCACCGGGGAGCTGTTTTTT.

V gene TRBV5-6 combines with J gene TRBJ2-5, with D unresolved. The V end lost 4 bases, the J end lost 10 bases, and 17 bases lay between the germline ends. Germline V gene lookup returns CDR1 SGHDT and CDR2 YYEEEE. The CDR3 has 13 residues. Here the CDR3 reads CASSTPPLQDQYF. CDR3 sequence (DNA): TGTGCCAGCAGCACCCCGCCGCTTCAAGACCAGTACTTC.

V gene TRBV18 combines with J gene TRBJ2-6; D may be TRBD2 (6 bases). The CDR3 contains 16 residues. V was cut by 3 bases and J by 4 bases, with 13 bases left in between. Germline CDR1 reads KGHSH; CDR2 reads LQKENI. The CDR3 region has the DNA TGTGCCAGCTCACCGGCGGGACGGGGAGGGGCCAACGTCCTGACTTTC. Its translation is CASSPAGRGGANVLTF.

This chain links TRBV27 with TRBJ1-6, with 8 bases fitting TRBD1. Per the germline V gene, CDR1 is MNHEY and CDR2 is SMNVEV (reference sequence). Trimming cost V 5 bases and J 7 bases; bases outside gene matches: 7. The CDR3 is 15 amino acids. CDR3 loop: CASSTLQGGNSPLHF. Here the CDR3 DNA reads TGTGCCAGCAGTACGCTACAGGGGGGGAATTCACCCCTCCACTTT.

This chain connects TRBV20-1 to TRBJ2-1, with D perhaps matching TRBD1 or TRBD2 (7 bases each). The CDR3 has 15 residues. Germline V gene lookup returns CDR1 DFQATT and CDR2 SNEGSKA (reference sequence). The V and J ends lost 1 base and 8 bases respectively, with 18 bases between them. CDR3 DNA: TGCAGTGCTAGAGCAGGGGGACGGGGGGTCTATGAGCAGTTCTTC. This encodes CSARAGGRGVYEQFF.

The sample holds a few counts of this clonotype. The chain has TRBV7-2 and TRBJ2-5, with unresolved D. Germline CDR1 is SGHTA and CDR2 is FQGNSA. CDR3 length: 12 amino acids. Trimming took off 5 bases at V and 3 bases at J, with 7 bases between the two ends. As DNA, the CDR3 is TGTGCCAGCAGCCTAATGAAAGAGACCCAGTACTTC. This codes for CASSLMKETQYF. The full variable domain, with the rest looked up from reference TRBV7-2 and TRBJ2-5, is GAGVSQSPSNKVTEKGKDVELRCDPISGHTALYWYRQSLGQGLEFLIYFQGNSAPDKSGLPSDRFSAERTGGSVSTLTIQRTQQEDSAVYLCASSLMKETQYFGPGTRLLVL.

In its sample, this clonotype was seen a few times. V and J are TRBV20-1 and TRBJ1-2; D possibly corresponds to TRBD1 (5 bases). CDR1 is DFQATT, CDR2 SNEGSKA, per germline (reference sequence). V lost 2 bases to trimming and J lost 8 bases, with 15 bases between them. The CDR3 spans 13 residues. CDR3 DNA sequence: TGCAGTGCTAGACCCAGACAGTCGCGAGGCTACACCTTC. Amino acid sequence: CSARPRQSRGYTF.

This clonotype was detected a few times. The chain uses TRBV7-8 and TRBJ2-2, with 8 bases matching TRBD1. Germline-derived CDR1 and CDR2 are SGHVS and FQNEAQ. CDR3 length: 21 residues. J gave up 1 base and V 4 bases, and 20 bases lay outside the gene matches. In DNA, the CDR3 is TGTGCCAGCAGCTCGCGGCTAGGGTGGACAGGGCAAACGAGGAACACCGGGGAGCTGTTTTTT. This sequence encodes CASSSRLGWTGQTRNTGELFF. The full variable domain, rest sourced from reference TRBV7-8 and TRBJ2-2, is GAGVSQSPRYKVAKRGQDVALRCDPISGHVSLFWYQQALGQGPEFLTYFQNEAQLDKSGLPSDRFFAERPEGSVSTLKIQRTQQEDSAVYLCASSSRLGWTGQTRNTGELFFGEGSRLTVL.

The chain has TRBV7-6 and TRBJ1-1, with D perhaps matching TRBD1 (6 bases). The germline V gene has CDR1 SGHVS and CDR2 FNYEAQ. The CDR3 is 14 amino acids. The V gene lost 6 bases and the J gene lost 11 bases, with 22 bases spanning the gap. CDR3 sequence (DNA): TGTGCCAGCAGTCCACTCGGGACAAAAGACACGGCTTTCTTT. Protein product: CASSPLGTKDTAFF.

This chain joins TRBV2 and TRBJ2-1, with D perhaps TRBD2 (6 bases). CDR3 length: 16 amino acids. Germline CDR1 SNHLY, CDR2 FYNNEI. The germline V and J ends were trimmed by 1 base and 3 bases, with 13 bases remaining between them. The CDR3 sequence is CASSEGRGRDYNEQFF. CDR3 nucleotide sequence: TGTGCCAGCAGTGAAGGGCGGGGAAGAGACTACAATGAGCAGTTCTTC.

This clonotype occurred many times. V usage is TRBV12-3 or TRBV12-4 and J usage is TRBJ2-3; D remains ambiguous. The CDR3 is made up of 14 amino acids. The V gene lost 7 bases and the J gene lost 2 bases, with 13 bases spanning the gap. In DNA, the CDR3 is TGTGCCAGCACGGTGGGCGGCCCCACAGATACGCAGTATTTT. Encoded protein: CASTVGGPTDTQYF.

The CDR3 DNA is TGTGCCAGCAGCCGTGGGACAGACCAAGAGACCCAGTACTTC. Translated: CASSRGTDQETQYF. V usage is TRBV12-3 or TRBV12-4 and J usage is TRBJ2-5; 7 bases are a match to TRBD1. With V trimmed by 6 bases and J by 0 bases, 4 bases remained unmatched. The CDR3 length is 14 residues.

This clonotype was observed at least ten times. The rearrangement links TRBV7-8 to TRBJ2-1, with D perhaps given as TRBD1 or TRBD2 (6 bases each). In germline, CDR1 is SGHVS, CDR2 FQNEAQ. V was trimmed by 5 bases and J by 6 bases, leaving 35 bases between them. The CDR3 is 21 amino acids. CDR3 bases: TGTGCCAGCAGCGACCTAAGGGGGGACCTGGTGACTACAAAGTACCGCAATGAGCAGTTCTTC. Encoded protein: CASSDLRGDLVTTKYRNEQFF. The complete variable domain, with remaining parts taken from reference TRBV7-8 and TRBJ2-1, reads GAGVSQSPRYKVAKRGQDVALRCDPISGHVSLFWYQQALGQGPEFLTYFQNEAQLDKSGLPSDRFFAERPEGSVSTLKIQRTQQEDSAVYLCASSDLRGDLVTTKYRNEQFFGPGTRLTVL.

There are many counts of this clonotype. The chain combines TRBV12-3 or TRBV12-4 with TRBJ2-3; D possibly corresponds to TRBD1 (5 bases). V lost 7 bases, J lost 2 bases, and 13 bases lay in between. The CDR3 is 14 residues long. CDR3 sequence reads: CASNRGQVTDTQYF. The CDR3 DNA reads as TGTGCCAGCAATCGCGGACAAGTCACAGATACGCAGTATTTT.